This T cell receptor (beta chain) came from a study of blood T cell repertoires in COVID-19 (TCRdb year 2020). For context, the study as a whole: ImmuneRACE Cohort 3 recovered participants were defined by two consecutive negative NP/OP PCR tests, healthcare professional clearance, or symptom resolution. Collaborator samples came from the United States, Italy and Spain and covered acute and convalescent phases of COVID-19. The prospective study material was composed of cDNA or gDNA derived from T cells, B-cell-depleted T cells, or PBMCs. The dataset comprised deeply sampled blood TCRbeta repertoires from subjects exposed to, actively infected with, or recovered from COVID-19. A freely available public database, intended as a resource for researchers studying the immune response to SARS-CoV-2, is where the repertoires were released. Samples were obtained from the ongoing ImmuneRACE study (first 160 participants) and from 1,254 subjects provided by 6 global collaborators. The sample metadata nearly always contained a de-identified subject ID, COVID-19 status, age in years and sex. Where HLA class I and class II types were available, the types were taken from metadata supplied by the sample provider, not from assay-based typing. Overall study results and their limits: How much clinical and demographic metadata was included differed by source and by participant, and the metadata was provided uncurated.

Enrolling through a virtual design, the prospective study's participants ranged in age from roughly 18 to 90 years and lived across roughly 24 United States geographic areas. To assign participants to cohorts, the prospective study relied on clinical history that participants themselves reported in a screening survey and a study questionnaire. Mobile phlebotomists in the prospective study collected whole blood, serum and a nasopharyngeal or oropharyngeal swab from every participant. Prospective study participants could optionally give additional blood draws and questionnaires over an approximately two-month period. Blood samples from the prospective study were shipped frozen or at room temperature prior to DNA extraction. Concerning this clone: The specificity of this receptor is unknown. Per-base qualities were not stored, and no clone one base away is much larger.

TCRbeta CDR3 regions were amplified from genomic DNA by means of the immunoSEQ Assay, a bias-controlled multiplex PCR. For the original study's pipeline: Within the assay, amplification of reference gene primers was used to estimate how many nucleated cells each sample contained. To quantify the absolute abundance of each unique TCRbeta CDR3 rearrangement, sequence reads were collapsed and filtered. For each sample, productive Simpson clonality was calculated by taking the square root of Simpson's diversity index across productive rearrangements. Held by TCRdb, this immuneACCESS table contains in-frame sequences only and omits some clones. Under half of the omission traces to an unresolved V gene where checked; the cause of the rest is unknown. V, J and clone size derive from that table, while D and trimming were established from the DNA sequence. The table for this sample lists about 210,000 clones; around 87% of them were counted only once. 7.2% of the sample lies in the top ten.

The germline V gene supplies CDR1 MGHRA and CDR2 YSYEKL. Between the V and J ends, shortened by 0 bases and 4 bases respectively, the junction contains 9 bases. The cysteine opens and the phenylalanine closes a CDR3 of 15 amino acids. The CDR3 DNA has 45 bases and is translated from base 1. Recombination linked TRBV4-1 to TRBJ2-2; no confident D gene assignment can be made. This sequence originates from a man younger than 45 in a cohort exposed to, infected with or recovered from COVID-19 (not recorded which). Specimen: PBMCs or T cells enriched from blood (not recorded which). The DNA is TGCGCCAGCAGCCAAGAAATCGGTGGCACCGGGGAGCTGTTTTTT. This encodes CASSQEIGGTGELFF.